This T cell receptor beta chain was found in a study of blood T cell repertoires in COVID-19. Looking at the study overall: Collection of acute and convalescent COVID-19 samples took place in the United States, Italy and Spain.

This CDR3 spans 13 amino acids. The V end was cut by 5 bases, the J end by 0 bases, with 5 bases between. Germline-derived CDR1 and CDR2 are SGHTA and FQGNSA. How the authors handled the data: Amplified reference gene primers provided the basis for estimating nucleated cell counts. Sequencing used immunoSEQ multiplex PCR; TCRdb keeps in-frame clones, though not all of them. The DNA was the basis for D and trimming; V, J and clone size are from that table. The repertoire holds about 55,000 clones, with about 85% as singletons. This receptor was obtained from a human donor in a cohort sampled during active COVID-19. Material for sequencing was peripheral blood. The rearrangement joins TRBV7-2 to TRBJ2-4, with D unresolved. CDR3 loop: CASSPRAKNIQYF. The CDR3 DNA sequence: TGTGCCAGCAGCCCTAGAGCCAAAAACATTCAGTACTTC.